Presented here are 25 T cell receptor beta chains from one specimen sequenced in a study of blood T cells in healthy people across ages (dated by TCRdb to about 2015). The library was prepared using 5' RACE. Reads for this sample came from an Illumina HiSeq 2500. A second PCR of roughly 6 to 12 cycles was run with a J-beta primer mix and a sample-barcoded 5' primer. The public reads were quality trimmed at Q25 with fastp and then assembled into clones with MiXCR by TCRdb, keeping productive beta chains. One record per CDR3 amino acid sequence lists the most common genes and DNA. The sample includes approximately 760,000 distinct CDR3 sequences, with roughly 25% observed a single time. The ten largest clonotypes hold more than 8% of the sample. These data also formed part of another study, on T cells of mothers and their children.

Source material: blood. Every receptor here comes from a boy aged 10-17 years in good health.

The rearrangement joins TRBV6-4 to TRBJ2-3; D remains unclear. This CDR3 contains 16 residues. Trimming removed 1 base from V and 0 bases from J, with 11 bases in between. CDR1 is MRHNA and CDR2 is SNTAGT in the germline V gene. The CDR3 DNA reads as TGTGCCAGCAGTGACTTCGTGCGGATTAGCACAGATACGCAGTATTTT. Translated, it gives CASSDFVRISTDTQYF.

The table lists this clonotype with a few counts. The chain carries TRBV6-2 or TRBV6-3 and TRBJ2-7; 10 positions match TRBD2. The germline V gene has CDR1 MNHEY and CDR2 SVGEGT. The CDR3 covers 14 residues. The trim removed 6 bases at V and 2 bases at J, leaving 4 bases unmatched. The CDR3 protein is CASRGTSVTYEQYF. Here the CDR3 DNA reads TGTGCCAGCAGGGGGACTAGCGTCACCTACGAGCAGTACTTC.

The sample holds many counts of this clonotype. CDR3 region: CASSLGGVSGANVLTF. The CDR3 region has the DNA TGTGCCAGCAGTTTGGGAGGGGTCTCTGGGGCCAACGTCCTGACTTTC. This chain uses TRBV28 with TRBJ2-6, with 7 nucleotides matching TRBD2. The CDR3 covers 16 residues. V shed 3 bases, J shed 0 bases, and the junction held 2 bases outside the gene matches. Germline CDR1 and CDR2: MDHEN and SYDVKM.

The chain employs TRBV12-3 or TRBV12-4 and TRBJ1-1; D ambiguous. There are 14 residues in the CDR3. The germline V and J ends were trimmed by 5 bases and 1 base, with 11 bases remaining between them. The CDR3 loop is CASSLPLGNTEAFF. CDR3 bases: TGTGCCAGCAGTCTCCCCCTTGGGAACACTGAAGCTTTCTTT.

V is TRBV6-5 and J is TRBJ1-2; D perhaps matches TRBD1 (5 bases). The germline gives CDR1 MNHEY, CDR2 SVGAGI. The V end was cut by 2 bases, the J end by 3 bases, with 13 bases between. CDR3 length equals 15 residues. The CDR3 nucleotides are TGTGCCAGCAGTTACGGTGATCAGGGTGACTATGGCTACACCTTC. Encoded protein: CASSYGDQGDYGYTF.

In DNA, the CDR3 is TGTGCCAGCAGTCCTTTCGACTGGGAGGGGACCTACGAGCAGTACTTC. Protein: CASSPFDWEGTYEQYF. The V gene is TRBV6-1, the J gene TRBJ2-5; 7 positions agree with TRBD2. The J call may be mistaken, given a closer DNA end match to TRBJ2-7. This CDR3 contains 16 residues. Germline V gene data show CDR1 as MNHNS and CDR2 as SASEGT.

This chain uses TRBV15 with TRBJ1-5, with D hard to call. V lost 0 bases, J lost 3 bases, and 9 bases lay in between. The CDR3 totals 15 residues. Germline V gene data show CDR1 as LNHNV and CDR2 as YYDKDF (reference sequence). The CDR3 nucleotides are TGTGCCACCAGCAGAGATCTTGGCCTCAATCAGCCCCAGCATTTT. This gives the protein CATSRDLGLNQPQHF. Drawing the rest from reference TRBV15 and TRBJ1-5, the complete variable domain is DAMVIQNPRYQVTQFGKPVTLSCSQTLNHNVMYWYQQKSSQAPKLLFHYYDKDFNNEADTPDNFQSRRPNTSFCFLDIRSPGLGDTAMYLCATSRDLGLNQPQHFGDGTRLSIL.

The chain carries TRBV20-1 and TRBJ2-1; D possibly corresponds to TRBD2 (5 bases). V lost 3 bases, J lost 3 bases, and 9 bases lay in between. CDR3 length: 13 amino acids. The germline CDR1 and CDR2 sequences are DFQATT and SNEGSKA (reference sequence). As DNA, the CDR3 is TGCAGTGCTAGGGCGACTAACTACAATGAGCAGTTCTTC. Encoded protein: CSARATNYNEQFF.

V and J are TRBV29-1 and TRBJ1-2; no clear D. V gave up 4 bases and J gave up 7 bases, with 7 bases separating them. The germline CDR1 and CDR2 sequences are SQVTM and ANQGSEA. CDR3 size: 10 residues. In nucleotides, the CDR3 is TGCAGCGTTGGGGGAACTGGCTACACCTTC. It is translated as CSVGGTGYTF.

This clonotype was seen only a few times. A junction boundary mismatches the germline segment, possibly from a read error. The rearrangement links TRBV12-3 or TRBV12-4 to TRBJ2-1; a possible D gene is TRBD1 (5 bases). This CDR3 is 12 amino acids long. CDR3 in amino acids: CASCLGQIEAVF. Written as DNA, the CDR3 is TGTGCCAGCTGTCTAGGACAAATTGAGGCGGTCTTC.

The chain employs TRBV14 and TRBJ2-2; D possibly corresponds to TRBD2 (5 bases). V lost 5 bases to trimming and J lost 4 bases, with 11 bases between them. Germline V gives CDR1 SGHDN, CDR2 FVKESK. The CDR3 covers 14 residues. This CDR3 reads CASSSREGTGELFF. CDR3 in DNA: TGTGCCAGCAGCTCCCGAGAGGGCACCGGGGAGCTGTTTTTT.

The CDR3 nucleotides read TGTGCCAGCAGTTTCGGGACAGGCTATGGCTACACCTTC. Its protein product is CASSFGTGYGYTF. This rearrangement joins TRBV27 to TRBJ1-2, with 8 bases that match TRBD1. The CDR3 contains 13 residues. V gave up 3 bases and J gave up 4 bases; unmatched junction bases: 1. From germline, CDR1 is MNHEY and CDR2 SMNVEV (reference sequence).

This clonotype was observed a handful of times. The V and J genes are TRBV10-2 and TRBJ2-1; perhaps TRBD1 as D (5 bases). The ends were cut back, 6 bases at V and 8 bases at J, with 17 bases in the middle. Germline lookup yields CDR1 WSHSY and CDR2 SAAADI. CDR3 length: 14 amino acids. CDR3 loop: CASRDRAQGDEQFF. CDR3 bases: TGCGCCAGCAGAGACCGGGCTCAAGGGGATGAGCAGTTCTTC.

Only a few counts were recorded for this clonotype. CDR3 amino acids: CSANVGGVRYGYTF. The CDR3 DNA is TGCAGCGCCAATGTGGGAGGGGTTCGGTATGGCTACACCTTC. V and J are TRBV29-1 and TRBJ1-2, with D perhaps matching TRBD1 (5 bases). Deletions cut 7 bases from V and 5 bases from J, with 20 bases between. Germline V CDR1 and CDR2: SQVTM, ANQGSEA. This CDR3 is 14 amino acids long. Supplemented by reference TRBV29-1 and TRBJ1-2, the full variable domain reads SAVISQKPSRDICQRGTSLTIQCQVDSQVTMMFWYRQQPGQSLTLIATANQGSEATYESGFVIDKFPISRPNLTFSTLTVSNMSPEDSSIYLCSANVGGVRYGYTFGSGTRLTVV.

J is TRBJ2-3 and V is TRBV29-1; TRBD2 matches 9 bases. CDR1 and CDR2 (germline): SQVTM, ANQGSEA. This CDR3 is 14 amino acids long. With V trimmed by 4 bases and J by 2 bases, 4 bases remained unmatched. The DNA for the CDR3 is TGCAGCGTTGCGACTAGCGGAAACACAGATACGCAGTATTTT. Encoded protein: CSVATSGNTDTQYF.

The chain has TRBV6-5 and TRBJ2-7, with TRBD1 as a possible D gene (5 bases). Germline V lookup: CDR1 MNHEY, CDR2 SVGAGI. The ends were cut back, 2 bases at V and 1 base at J, with 15 bases in the middle. There are 16 residues in the CDR3. Here the CDR3 reads CASSYPGKGKSYEQYF. CDR3 bases: TGTGCCAGCAGTTACCCCGGAAAGGGGAAATCCTACGAGCAGTACTTC.

This clonotype was observed at least ten times. V and J are TRBV7-6 and TRBJ2-1, with TRBD2 identical over 7 bases. Germline trimming cut 4 bases from V and 7 bases from J; bases unmatched to any gene: 4. The CDR3 sequence is 13 residues long. The germline gives CDR1 SGHVS, CDR2 FNYEAQ. The CDR3 sequence: CASSSGTTNEQFF. The CDR3 nucleotides read TGTGCCAGCAGCTCCGGGACTACAAATGAGCAGTTCTTC.

The chain combines TRBV29-1 with TRBJ1-1; TRBD1 aligns across 8 bases. Unmatched junction bases numbered 5, after V lost 6 bases and J lost 5 bases. The CDR3 spans 12 residues. Germline CDR1 is SQVTM and CDR2 is ANQGSEA. The CDR3 region is CSVLDRVTEAFF. The CDR3 nucleotides read TGCAGCGTCCTGGACAGGGTGACTGAAGCTTTCTTT.

The genes are TRBV4-3 and TRBJ2-5, with D perhaps matching TRBD1 (5 bases). The J call is uncertain, as TRBJ2-1 better fits the DNA end. This CDR3 comprises 16 residues. Germline V CDR1 and CDR2: LGHNA, YSLEER. CDR3 DNA: TGCGCCAGCAGCCAAGCCCCGATGGGGCAGTGGAATGAGCAGTTCTTC. It translates to CASSQAPMGQWNEQFF.

This chain uses TRBV20-1 with TRBJ2-1; the D gene is possibly TRBD1 (5 bases). Germline-derived CDR1 and CDR2 are DFQATT and SNEGSKA (reference sequence). The length of the CDR3 is 11 residues. The V and J ends lost 0 bases and 9 bases respectively, with 6 bases between them. The CDR3 DNA reads as TGCAGTGCTAGAGAGGGGCCTGAGCAGTTCTTC. Its protein product is CSAREGPEQFF.

The chain carries TRBV4-2 and TRBJ2-5; D unclear. Trimming took off 0 bases at V and 2 bases at J, with 13 bases between the two ends. CDR1 and CDR2 from the germline V gene are LGHNA and YNFKEQ. The CDR3 totals 16 residues. CDR3 DNA: TGTGCCAGCAGCCAAGAGGCAGCCGCGGATCAAGAGACCCAGTACTTC. Translating gives CASSQEAAADQETQYF.

This clonotype was seen repeatedly, ten times or more. This CDR3 reads CASSWTVNTEAFF. CDR3 DNA sequence: TGTGCCAGCAGTTGGACGGTGAACACTGAAGCTTTCTTT. The genes are TRBV2 and TRBJ1-1; D gene uncertain. Germline V gene data show CDR1 as SNHLY and CDR2 as FYNNEI. The V end was cut by 5 bases, the J end by 0 bases, with 7 bases between. CDR3 size: 13 residues.

This chain joins TRBV6-5 and TRBJ1-2; 9 positions match TRBD1. J lost 3 bases, V lost 6 bases, and 8 bases had no gene match. The CDR3 covers 15 residues. CDR1 and CDR2 (germline): MNHEY, SVGAGI. The CDR3 is CASSLDRGDYYGYTF. DNA for the CDR3: TGTGCCAGCAGCCTTGACAGGGGGGACTACTATGGCTACACCTTC.

This clonotype was found a few times. The CDR3: CASSADYRSYNEQFF. For the CDR3, the DNA is TGTGCCAGCAGTGCAGACTATCGCTCCTACAATGAGCAGTTCTTC. The rearrangement joins TRBV6-4 to TRBJ2-1; perhaps TRBD2 as D (5 bases). CDR1 and CDR2 (germline): MRHNA, SNTAGT. CDR3 length equals 15 residues. V dropped 4 bases and J dropped 0 bases, with 10 bases sitting between them.

This clonotype was counted ten times or more. V and J are TRBV25-1 and TRBJ2-5; no clear D. The CDR3 runs to 14 residues. Germline V lookup: CDR1 MGHDK, CDR2 SYGVNS. V lost 3 bases, J lost 4 bases, and 12 bases lay in between. CDR3 region: CASSDPGGTETQYF. CDR3 bases: TGTGCCAGCAGTGATCCGGGCGGTACAGAGACCCAGTACTTC.